Following are 31 T cell receptor beta chains from one sample sequenced in a study of blood T cell repertoires in COVID-19. Sequencing was performed with immunoSEQ multiplex PCR; in TCRdb, only in-frame clones are kept and a portion is missing. The sample carries 130,000 or so clones, 75% to 90% recorded once. The sequenced material came from peripheral blood. All receptors derive from a human donor in a cohort sampled during active COVID-19.

This clone showed up just once. V gene TRBV27 combines with J gene TRBJ1-5; D remains unclear. CDR1 and CDR2 (germline): MNHEY, SMNVEV (reference sequence). Trimming took 0 bases from V and 3 from J, leaving 3 bases between them. CDR3 length equals 13 residues. CDR3 in DNA: TGTGCCAGCAGTTTATCTAACAATCAGCCCCAGCATTTT. This translates into CASSLSNNQPQHF.

This chain connects TRBV7-9 to TRBJ2-3; D is undetermined. The germline V and J ends were trimmed by 2 bases and 4 bases, with 13 bases remaining between them. Germline V gives CDR1 SEHNR, CDR2 FQNEAQ (reference sequence). The CDR3 runs to 15 residues. CDR3 sequence reads: CASSLTGGPADTQYF. CDR3 DNA: TGTGCCAGCAGCTTAACCGGCGGCCCCGCAGATACGCAGTATTTT.

The chain joins TRBV11-2 to TRBJ1-5; D gene ambiguous. The CDR3 has 15 residues. V lost 4 bases to trimming and J lost 0 bases, with 10 bases between them. Germline values: CDR1 SGHAT, CDR2 FQNNGV. CDR3 loop: CASSSTGNSNQPQHF. DNA for the CDR3: TGTGCCAGCAGCTCTACCGGGAATAGCAATCAGCCCCAGCATTTT.

CDR3 DNA sequence: TGTGCCAGCAGCAAAAAGGACCGCAGGGACTCCTACAATGAGCAGTTCTTC. This encodes CASSKKDRRDSYNEQFF. The rearrangement uses TRBV21-1 and TRBJ2-1; TRBD1 is the table's D call and was not checked against the DNA. TRBV21-1 constitutes a pseudogene. The CDR3 consists of 17 residues.

The chain joins TRBV7-9 to TRBJ2-6; 10 nucleotides match TRBD1. Germline V gene lookup returns CDR1 SEHNR and CDR2 FQNEAQ (reference sequence). The V and J ends lost 3 bases and 0 bases, in that order; junction bases with no gene match: 8. This CDR3 is 19 amino acids long. The CDR3 region is CASSFETGGVGSGANVLTF. The CDR3 DNA is TGTGCCAGCAGCTTTGAGACAGGGGGCGTCGGCTCTGGGGCCAACGTCCTGACTTTC. Based on the CDR3 plus reference TRBV7-9 and TRBJ2-6, the full variable domain is DTGVSQNPRHKITKRGQNVTFRCDPISEHNRLYWYRQTLGQGPEFLTYFQNEAQLEKSRLLSDRFSAERPKGSFSTLEIQRTEQGDSAMYLCASSFETGGVGSGANVLTFGAGSRLTVL.

The chain links TRBV10-3 to TRBJ1-1, with a weak D call TRBD1 (6 bases). The CDR3 contains 13 residues. Per the germline V gene, CDR1 is ENHRY and CDR2 is SYGVKD. V was shortened by 6 bases and J by 6 bases, with 14 bases between the two germline ends. The CDR3 region is CAIRSGAEAEAFF. CDR3 sequence (DNA): TGTGCCATCAGATCAGGGGCGGAGGCTGAAGCTTTCTTT.

The V gene is TRBV30, the J gene TRBJ1-6; D gene unclear. V lost 8 bases to trimming and J lost 0 bases, with 11 bases between them. The CDR3 is made up of 14 amino acids. Per germline, CDR1 GTSNPN and CDR2 SVGIG (reference sequence). CDR3 protein: CAHQGSSYNSPLHF. CDR3 nucleotides: TGTGCCCATCAAGGGAGCTCCTATAATTCACCCCTCCACTTT.

The V call is TRBV2, the J call TRBJ1-4; D is ambiguous. This CDR3 region has 15 residues. From germline, CDR1 is SNHLY and CDR2 FYNNEI. Trimming removed 6 bases at V and 8 bases at J, with 19 bases between. The CDR3 DNA reads TGTGCCAGCAGCCTGGCGACCATTCGAGCGGAAAAACTGTTTTTT. This sequence encodes CASSLATIRAEKLFF.

The rearrangement links TRBV12-3 or TRBV12-4 to TRBJ1-2; 7 bases agree with TRBD1. Trimming at V came to 6 bases and at J to 13 bases, leaving 14 bases not matched to a gene. The CDR3 has 13 amino acids. CDR3 region: CASSPKGASLSTF. Written as DNA, the CDR3 is TGTGCCAGCAGCCCCAAGGGGGCGTCTCTTTCCACCTTC.

This clone was detected once. CDR3 protein: CASSPSGAAQETQYF. As DNA, the CDR3 is TGTGCCAGCTCACCCAGCGGAGCGGCCCAAGAGACCCAGTACTTC. This chain connects TRBV18 to TRBJ2-5; D is perhaps TRBD2 (5 bases). Germline CDR1 and CDR2: KGHSH and LQKENI. The germline V and J ends were trimmed by 3 bases and 1 base, with 12 bases remaining between them. The CDR3 runs to 15 residues.

The J gene is TRBJ2-4, the V gene TRBV20-1; no clear D gene. Trimming stripped 0 bases from V and 8 bases from J, with 5 bases between. Germline V CDR1 and CDR2: DFQATT, SNEGSKA (reference sequence). This CDR3 is 11 amino acids long. CDR3 nucleotides: TGCAGTGCTAGAGATTCGGACATTCAGTACTTC. Protein sequence: CSARDSDIQYF.

The CDR3 DNA reads TGCGCCAGCCGCCTGAGTGGTGAGCAGTTCTTC. Encoded protein: CASRLSGEQFF. The J gene is TRBJ2-1, the V gene TRBV5-1; unclear D gene. The V end lost 7 bases, the J end lost 9 bases, and 11 bases lay between the germline ends. This CDR3 region has 11 residues. CDR1 is SGHRS and CDR2 is YFSETQ in the germline V gene.

This chain joins TRBV6-5 and TRBJ2-7; 9 nucleotides agree with TRBD2. The CDR3 has 15 amino acids. V dropped 1 base and J dropped 2; count of bases not matched to a gene: 3. Germline CDR1 MNHEY, CDR2 SVGAGI. The CDR3 region has the DNA TGTGCCAGCAGTTACTTTCCTAGCGGGGCCTACGAGCAGTACTTC. The encoded protein is CASSYFPSGAYEQYF.

V gene TRBV5-4 combines with J gene TRBJ1-1; 7 nucleotides align to TRBD1. Trimming took 2 bases from V and 1 from J; bases not matched to a gene: 5. The CDR3 is 15 residues long. CDR1 is SGHNT and CDR2 is YYREEE in the germline V gene (reference sequence). The CDR3 bases are TGTGCCAGCAGCTTAACAGGGGTTACGAACACTGAAGCTTTCTTT. This sequence encodes CASSLTGVTNTEAFF.

The rearrangement joins TRBV19 to TRBJ1-5, with 7 positions matching TRBD1. The V segment lost 1 base and the J segment 3 bases; nucleotides outside the gene matches: 9. From germline, CDR1 is LNHDA and CDR2 SQIVND (reference sequence). This CDR3 spans 17 amino acids. CDR3 in amino acids: CASSIGGGFFDNQPQHF. CDR3 in DNA: TGTGCCAGTAGTATAGGAGGGGGCTTTTTTGACAATCAGCCCCAGCATTTT.

V usage is TRBV30 and J usage is TRBJ2-5, with D perhaps TRBD2 (6 bases). The CDR3 runs 12 residues. The V end lost 6 bases, the J end lost 7 bases, and 15 bases lay between the germline ends. Germline CDR1 GTSNPN, CDR2 SVGIG (reference sequence). The CDR3 DNA reads as TGTGCCTGCAAACTAGCAAGTCGGACCCAGTACTTC. Encoded protein: CACKLASRTQYF.

This chain links TRBV3-1 (or the pseudogene TRBV3-2) with TRBJ2-2, with a weak D call TRBD1 (7 bases). Trimming stripped 5 bases from V and 6 bases from J, with 13 bases between. The CDR3 extends over 14 amino acids. Germline CDR1 is LGHDT and CDR2 is YNNKEL (reference sequence). DNA of the CDR3: TGTGCCAGCAGCTTAGGGGGCGGGGCCGGGGAGCTGTTTTTT. Encoded protein: CASSLGGGAGELFF.

This chain links TRBV18 with TRBJ2-2; TRBD2 is a possible D gene (5 bases). Trimming took 2 bases from V and 7 from J, leaving 14 bases between them. Germline lookup yields CDR1 KGHSH and CDR2 LQKENI. There are 15 residues in the CDR3. CDR3 DNA: TGTGCCAGCTCACCATTGGAGGAGGAGCACGGGGAGCTGTTTTTT. Protein product: CASSPLEEEHGELFF. Variable domain in full (rest from reference TRBV18 and TRBJ2-2): NAGVMQNPRHLVRRRGQEARLRCSPMKGHSHVYWYRQLPEEGLKFMVYLQKENIIDESGMPKERFSAEFPKEGPSILRIQQVVRGDSAAYFCASSPLEEEHGELFFGEGSRLTVL.

This clone was counted at least ten times. The chain employs TRBV27 and TRBJ1-5; TRBD1 might be the D (5 bases). The V and J ends lost 6 bases and 7 bases respectively, with 13 bases between them. This CDR3 has 13 amino acids. Germline assignment: CDR1 MNHEY and CDR2 SMNVEV (reference sequence). In nucleotides, the CDR3 is TGTGCCAGCAGCCGCGCGGGGGGGCAGCCCCAGCATTTT. Its protein is CASSRAGGQPQHF.

The V call is TRBV10-1, the J call TRBJ2-5; a possible D gene is TRBD1 (6 bases). The ends were cut back, 3 bases at V and 4 bases at J, with 9 bases in the middle. Germline CDR1 is WNHNN and CDR2 is SYGVQD (reference sequence). The CDR3 is 13 residues long. The CDR3 spells CASSDPQGETQYF. The CDR3 DNA reads TGCGCCAGCAGTGACCCACAGGGAGAGACCCAGTACTTC.

This rearrangement joins TRBV9 to TRBJ2-1; 10 bases match TRBD2. J was trimmed by 5 bases and V by 6 bases; bases with no gene match: 8. Germline V lookup: CDR1 SGDLS, CDR2 YYNGEE. CDR3 size: 15 residues. The CDR3, as DNA: TGTGCCAGCACCGCGGGTAGCGGGAGGAACAATGAGCAGTTCTTC. This sequence encodes CASTAGSGRNNEQFF.

The V call is TRBV6-6, the J call TRBJ2-7; TRBD1 might be the D (5 bases). V was cut by 7 bases and J by 4 bases, with 14 bases left in between. The CDR3 sequence is 13 residues long. CDR1 MNHNY and CDR2 SVGAGI come from the germline V gene (reference sequence). The CDR3 here is CASTRGYGYEQYV. DNA of the CDR3: TGTGCCAGCACTAGGGGATATGGGTACGAGCAGTACGTC.

The V call is TRBV16, the J call TRBJ1-2; D might be TRBD1 (5 bases). The V gene lost 4 bases and the J gene lost 6 bases, with 18 bases spanning the gap. The V gene's germline CDR1 is KGHSY and CDR2 FQNENV. This CDR3 is built from 15 residues. This CDR3 is CASSLRGEGSNGYTF. The CDR3 DNA follows: TGTGCCAGCAGCCTACGAGGGGAGGGGTCGAATGGCTACACCTTC.

This clone was seen a few times. The genes are TRBV15 and TRBJ1-6; no definite D call. V shed 5 bases and J shed 7 bases, with 9 bases lying between them. The CDR3 totals 13 residues. Germline CDR1 and CDR2: LNHNV and YYDKDF (reference sequence). Here the CDR3 DNA reads TGTGCCACCAGCGGACTGAGAAATTCACCCCTCCACTTT. Its translation is CATSGLRNSPLHF.

The rearrangement links TRBV27 to TRBJ1-1; 7 nucleotides match TRBD1. The CDR3 has 13 residues. CDR1 MNHEY and CDR2 SMNVEV come from the germline V gene (reference sequence). The V and J ends lost 7 bases and 1 base, in that order; junction bases with no gene match: 3. The chain's CDR3 is CASKNRGNTEAFF. CDR3 sequence (DNA): TGTGCCAGCAAAAACAGGGGGAACACTGAAGCTTTCTTT.

The chain uses TRBV3-1 (or the pseudogene TRBV3-2) and TRBJ1-2; possibly TRBD1 for D (5 bases). CDR3 length equals 15 residues. Germline values: CDR1 LGHDT, CDR2 YNNKEL (reference sequence). V lost 5 bases and J lost 1, with 14 bases in between. The CDR3 here is CASSSQGTINYGYTF. DNA of the CDR3: TGTGCCAGCAGCTCCCAGGGTACCATTAACTATGGCTACACCTTC.

V gene TRBV13 combines with J gene TRBJ2-3; the D gene is possibly TRBD1 (5 bases). The CDR3 is 13 amino acids. Looked up from germline, CDR1 is PRHDT and CDR2 is FYEKMQ (reference sequence). Deletions cut 5 bases from V and 4 bases from J, with 10 bases between. As DNA, the CDR3 is TGTGCCAGCAGCCAACAGGCCGCAGATACGCAGTATTTT. Translating gives CASSQQAADTQYF.

V is TRBV5-1 and J is TRBJ2-1; 11 bases are a match to TRBD2. J lost 4 bases, V lost 0 bases, and 3 bases had no gene match. Germline values: CDR1 SGHRS, CDR2 YFSETQ. The CDR3 has 16 residues. The CDR3 here is CASSLAGLAGYNEQFF. CDR3 DNA: TGCGCCAGCAGCTTGGCCGGACTAGCGGGTTACAATGAGCAGTTCTTC.

V usage is TRBV7-8 and J usage is TRBJ2-6, with TRBD1 as a possible D gene (6 bases). Trimming took 4 bases from V and 0 from J, leaving 7 bases between them. CDR1 and CDR2 (germline): SGHVS, FQNEAQ. This CDR3 has 15 amino acids. The CDR3 loop reads CASSSDSSGANVLTF. The CDR3 coding sequence is TGTGCCAGCAGCTCGGACAGCTCTGGGGCCAACGTCCTGACTTTC.

The rearrangement links TRBV7-3 to TRBJ2-3; maybe TRBD2 (5 bases). This CDR3 spans 15 amino acids. The V end lost 3 bases, the J end lost 0 bases, and 10 bases lay between the germline ends. Germline V lookup: CDR1 SGHTA, CDR2 FQGTGA. The CDR3 DNA follows: TGTGCCAGCAGCTTGAGCGGAGTAAGCACAGATACGCAGTATTTT. Translation gives CASSLSGVSTDTQYF.

The rearrangement links TRBV6-4 to TRBJ2-1, with TRBD2 matching 13 bases. With V trimmed by 6 bases and J by 3 bases, 11 bases remained unmatched. The germline V gene encodes CDR1 MRHNA and CDR2 SNTAGT. The CDR3 consists of 18 residues. In nucleotides, the CDR3 is TGTGCCAGCAGGACGGGACTAGCGGGGCACCCCTTCTACAATGAGCAGTTCTTC. Residues: CASRTGLAGHPFYNEQFF.